A selection of T cell receptor beta chains follows, all from one sample in a study of blood T cell repertoires in COVID-19. Clones were read by immunoSEQ multiplex PCR, and TCRdb kept only the in-frame ones, dropping some. Here the sample spans approximately 70,000 clones, 75% to 80% being singletons. Input material: peripheral blood. These receptors were obtained from a woman aged 60-70 years with acute or convalescent COVID-19. The CDR3 runs from the conserved cysteine through the conserved F or W. Fields, in order: J gene, clone size, D gene, V gene, CDR3 protein, CDR3 DNA. The D gene is left open where the match is weak. Size values are once, few and many counts, or a class for expanded clones, and some rows have none.

>TRBJ1-5|once|TRBD1|TRBV5-1
CASSLAGDRDQPQHF
TGCGCCAGCAGCTTGGCGGGGGACAGGGATCAGCCCCAGCATTTT
>TRBJ1-1|-|-|TRBV19
CASKRGVNTEAFF
TGTGCCAGTAAACGGGGAGTGAACACTGAAGCTTTCTTT
>TRBJ1-2|-|-|TRBV5-1
CASSLGVSDGYTF
TGCGCCAGCAGCTTGGGCGTAAGCGATGGCTACACCTTC
>TRBJ2-2|-|-|TRBV5-1
CASSSWGRNTGELFF
TGCGCCAGCAGCTCCTGGGGGCGGAACACCGGGGAGCTGTTTTTT
>TRBJ1-3|-|TRBD1|TRBV9
CASSVNLQGQGVGGNTIYF
TGTGCCAGCAGCGTGAACCTTCAGGGACAGGGAGTTGGGGGAAACACCATATATTTT
>TRBJ2-5|-|-|TRBV6-6
CASSYAQTQYF
TGTGCCAGCAGTTACGCGCAGACCCAGTACTTC
>TRBJ2-5|once|TRBD1|TRBV6-5
CASMSRGQETQYF
TGTGCCAGCATGTCCAGGGGGCAGGAGACCCAGTACTTC
>TRBJ2-2|-|TRBD2|TRBV19
CASRSHVSGGLTGELFF
TGTGCCAGTCGTTCCCATGTATCGGGGGGGCTCACCGGGGAGCTGTTTTTT
>TRBJ2-7|-|TRBD1|TRBV7-2
CASSTRTGGDEQYF
TGTGCCAGCAGCACTCGGACAGGCGGCGACGAGCAGTACTTC
>TRBJ1-2|-|-|TRBV12-5
CASGPYTNYGYTF
TGTGCTAGTGGTCCGTACACTAACTATGGCTACACCTTC
>TRBJ2-5|-|-|TRBV14
CASSQKLEETQYF
TGTGCCAGCAGCCAAAAGCTTGAGGAGACCCAGTACTTC